A selection of T cell receptor beta chains follows, all from one sample in a study of T cell changes during pregnancy in multiple sclerosis. Generated by immunoSEQ multiplex PCR, the TCRdb table keeps only in-frame clones and is missing some. The sample shows 35,000 to 50,000 clones, about 88% of them seen only once. The sample in question was CD4+ T cells from peripheral blood mononuclear cells, obtained in the second trimester of pregnancy. The source is a female donor with multiple sclerosis, enrolled in a pregnancy study. CDR3s include the opening cysteine and the closing phenylalanine or tryptophan. A D gene is named only where the DNA matches it firmly. The size field is filled for only some rows; it gives once, few, many or a size class.

j_call d_call clone_size v_call cdr3_nt cdr3_aa
TRBJ1-2 TRBD1 . TRBV28 TGTGCCACCGCATTCCAGGGGGCCCAATATGGCTACACCTTC CATAFQGAQYGYTF
TRBJ2-3 . . TRBV28 TGTGCCAGCAGTTCCCCGAGGAGGGATTTAGTCCCAGATACGCAGTATTTT CASSSPRRDLVPDTQYF
TRBJ1-4 . . TRBV7-2 TGTGCCAGCAGCTTAGTAGCTGACCGTAATGAAAAACTGTTTTTT CASSLVADRNEKLFF
TRBJ1-1 . . TRBV30 TGTGCCTGGAGGGTCAGGGGAAACACTGAAGCTTTCTTT CAWRVRGNTEAFF
TRBJ2-5 TRBD2 few TRBV5-1 TGCGCCAGCAGATCGGGACTAGCGGCGGAAGAGACCCAGTACTTC CASRSGLAAEETQYF
TRBJ2-7 . once TRBV4-3 TGCGCCAGCAGCCTGGGACTCGAGTCGGGCGAGCAGTACTTC CASSLGLESGEQYF
TRBJ1-2 . few TRBV19 TGTGCCAGTAGTAGAGGACAGACTAACTATGGCTACACCTTC CASSRGQTNYGYTF
TRBJ2-1 TRBD1 . TRBV19 TGTGCCAGTAGTCGCCGCCGCTCCGGGACAGGGTTTGAGCAGTTCTTC CASSRRRSGTGFEQFF
TRBJ2-3 . . TRBV6-4 TGTGCCAGCAGTGACTCCCCAGGAACAGATACGCAGTATTTT CASSDSPGTDTQYF
TRBJ2-7 TRBD1 . TRBV6-1 TGTGCCAGCACCAGGACAGGGGCCGAGCAGTACTTC CASTRTGAEQYF
TRBJ2-7 TRBD2 . TRBV4-3 TGCGCCAGCAGCCAAGATATCAGCGGGAGGTACGAGCAGTACTTC CASSQDISGRYEQYF
TRBJ2-7 . . TRBV28 TGTGCCAGCAGAGGGGGAGGGGCACGGATCTACGAGCAGTACTTC CASRGGGARIYEQYF
TRBJ2-7 . . TRBV19 TGTGCCAGTAGTTTGGGAGTTAGCTCCTACGAGCAGTACTTC CASSLGVSSYEQYF
TRBJ2-7 TRBD2 . TRBV7-2 TGTGCCAGCAGCTTAGCCCGCGGGGGGATTAGCTCCTACGAGCAGTACTTC CASSLARGGISSYEQYF
TRBJ2-3 . . TRBV7-2 TGTGCCAGCAGCCCGGGGGCAGATACGCAGTATTTT CASSPGADTQYF
TRBJ2-1 TRBD1 . TRBV23-1 TGCGCCAGCTTCCGCCCGGGACAGGGGATTGAGCAGTTCTTC CASFRPGQGIEQFF
TRBJ2-2 . . TRBV29-1 TGCAGCGTTAGAATAGGGGGTACCGGGGAGCTGTTTTTT CSVRIGGTGELFF
TRBJ2-2 . . TRBV4-1 TGCGCCAGCAGCCAGGTGGACATGGGGTTTCTGTCTAAGGAGCTGTTTTTT CASSQVDMGFLSKELFF
TRBJ2-7 TRBD2 . TRBV6-1 TGTGCCAGCAGTGAATGGACTAGCGGGGGGATGCGGAGCCACGAGCAGTACTTC CASSEWTSGGMRSHEQYF
TRBJ2-5 TRBD2 . TRBV4-2 TGTGCCAGCAGCCAAGATGGCGGGAGGGCCTCAGAGACCCAGTACTTC CASSQDGGRASETQYF
TRBJ2-2 TRBD1 once TRBV5-1 TGCGCCAGCAGGTCAGGGGGCGCATACACCGGGGAGCTGTTTTTT CASRSGGAYTGELFF
TRBJ2-4 TRBD1 once TRBV5-5 TGTGCCAGCAGCCGTGGGACAGGGGTAGACATTCAGTACTTC CASSRGTGVDIQYF
TRBJ2-1 TRBD2 . TRBV19 TGTGCCAGTAGAAAACTAGCGGGAGATTACAATGAGCAGTTCTTC CASRKLAGDYNEQFF
TRBJ2-3 . . TRBV5-1 TGCGCCAGCAGCTTGGGTAGAGGTTACACAGATACGCAGTATTTT CASSLGRGYTDTQYF
TRBJ2-1 TRBD2 . TRBV28 TGTGCCAGCAGTTTAGGGTGGACGAGCGGGAGGACTACCTACAATGAGCAGTTCTTC CASSLGWTSGRTTYNEQFF
TRBJ2-7 TRBD1 once TRBV19 TGTGCCAGTAGTATCGGGACAGGCTCGGCACGAGAGCAGTACTTC CASSIGTGSAREQYF
TRBJ2-2 TRBD2 . TRBV6-5 TGTGCCAGCTCCCGGGGGGTGGAGCTGTTTTTT CASSRGVELFF
TRBJ2-1 TRBD2 . TRBV29-1 TGCAGCGTCAGCGGGGGTGCGCTCCCGGCCCTCTACAATGAGCAGTTCTTC CSVSGGALPALYNEQFF
TRBJ2-5 . . TRBV19 TGTGCCAGTAGTATAGACCCCAGGGTAGGCGAGACCCAGTACTTC CASSIDPRVGETQYF
TRBJ2-7 . . TRBV27 TGTGCCAGCAGTTTAAGAGGTTCCTACGAGCAGTACTTC CASSLRGSYEQYF
TRBJ2-1 . . TRBV6-1 TGTGCCAGCAGTGAAGGAGGGAGGCGTTTCTTC CASSEGGRRFF
TRBJ2-2 TRBD2 . TRBV5-4 TGTGCCAGCAGCTTTTGGACTAGCGGGAGCACCGGGGAGCTGTTTTTT CASSFWTSGSTGELFF
TRBJ2-2 . . TRBV19 TGTGCCAGTAGTATCTCCAGGGGACGTAACGGGGAGCTGTTTTTT CASSISRGRNGELFF